These 27 T cell receptor beta chains originate from one sample sequenced in a study of human T cells and chemical hapten exposure. Time point defined: patch test 1, 2 weeks after DPC sensitization. Treatment denoted: therapeutic diphenylcyclopropenone sensitization with weekly scalp DPC. TCRdb processed the RACE reads anew with MiXCR; each CDR3 protein has one entry. Here the sample spans 350,000 or so distinct CDR3 sequences, around 7% being singletons. The input for sequencing was whole blood, taken in connection with sensitization to the hapten diphenylcyclopropenone (DPC). All receptors come from a woman between 18 and 30 years old with alopecia areata. Some clones in this sample may be carry-over from other donors' samples.

This clonotype was counted many times. V usage is TRBV7-3 and J usage is TRBJ2-1; D remains ambiguous. Trimming left V 5 bases short and J 9 bases short, with 11 bases between. The CDR3 sequence is 12 residues long. Looked up from germline, CDR1 is SGHTA and CDR2 is FQGTGA. The CDR3 region has the DNA TGTGCCAGCAGCCCCGGAGCTGGTGAGCAGTTCTTC. It is translated as CASSPGAGEQFF.

This clonotype has ten or more counts. The rearrangement links TRBV7-6 to TRBJ1-2; D perhaps matches TRBD1 (5 bases). Deletions cut 0 bases from V and 5 bases from J, with 13 bases between. In germline, CDR1 is SGHVS, CDR2 FNYEAQ. The CDR3 length is 15 residues. In DNA form, the CDR3 reads TGTGCCAGCAGCTTAGCTCCCAGGGCACAATATGGCTACACCTTC. Translated: CASSLAPRAQYGYTF.

This clonotype was seen many times. The V call is TRBV24-1, the J call TRBJ2-6; 7 bases align to TRBD1. The germline V gene has CDR1 KGHDR and CDR2 SFDVKD. J was trimmed by 4 bases and V by 4 bases; bases with no gene match: 6. This CDR3 comprises 16 residues. CDR3 amino acids: CATSEPTGIGANVLTF. The CDR3 DNA sequence: TGTGCCACCAGTGAGCCGACAGGGATCGGGGCCAACGTCCTGACTTTC.

At least ten counts were recorded for this clonotype. The chain joins TRBV10-3 to TRBJ1-3; the D is unclear. The germline CDR1 and CDR2 sequences are ENHRY and SYGVKD. The CDR3 is made up of 17 amino acids. V was clipped by 0 bases and J by 0 bases, with 12 bases between them. In DNA form, the CDR3 reads TGTGCCATCAGTGAGTCCTACATGGCCCTCTCTGGAAACACCATATATTTT. It is translated as CAISESYMALSGNTIYF.

This clonotype has a count of ten or more. V is TRBV4-2 and J is TRBJ2-2; 8 bases align to TRBD1. V dropped 0 bases and J dropped 6; count of bases not matched to a gene: 15. CDR1 and CDR2 (germline): LGHNA, YNFKEQ. CDR3 length equals 19 residues. CDR3 nucleotide sequence: TGTGCCAGCAGCCAAGAGGGGGTGAATTGGCCAGGGGGCCCCGGGGAGCTGTTTTTT. Translating it yields CASSQEGVNWPGGPGELFF.

This chain connects TRBV12-3 or TRBV12-4 to TRBJ2-6; D gene uncertain. V lost 2 bases to trimming and J lost 9 bases, with 14 bases between them. CDR3 size: 15 residues. The CDR3 DNA follows: TGTGCCAGCAGTTTATTATATGGGGTAGGCAACGTCCTGACTTTC. Its translation: CASSLLYGVGNVLTF.

J is TRBJ1-1 and V is TRBV7-9, with D unresolved. V gave up 5 bases and J gave up 5 bases, with 21 bases separating them. The germline V gene encodes CDR1 SEHNR and CDR2 FQNEAQ (reference sequence). The CDR3 contains 16 residues. CDR3 sequence reads: CASSDPGGSPGTEAFF. CDR3 bases: TGTGCCAGCAGCGATCCCGGCGGGTCGCCGGGAACTGAAGCTTTCTTT.

This clonotype was observed a handful of times. The CDR3 DNA sequence: TGCGCCAGCAGCCAAGATGAAGGCGCAGGTGGAGCTTTCTTT. Protein: CASSQDEGAGGAFF. J is TRBJ1-1 and V is TRBV4-3; D is unclear. V was trimmed by 0 bases and J by 10 bases, leaving 15 bases between them. Germline CDR1 and CDR2: LGHNA and YSLEER. The CDR3 consists of 14 residues.

This clonotype was counted between two and nine times. For the CDR3, the DNA is TGCAGCGCCCCAACTAGCGGGGGGTACCAAGAGACCCAGTACTTC. It yields the protein CSAPTSGGYQETQYF. The V and J genes are TRBV29-1 and TRBJ2-5, with 12 bases aligning to TRBD2. Trimming removed 7 bases from V and 0 bases from J; junction bases left unmatched: 6. This CDR3 spans 15 amino acids. From germline, CDR1 is SQVTM and CDR2 ANQGSEA.

The table lists this clonotype with a few counts. The rearrangement links TRBV6-1 to TRBJ2-7; D is uncertain. The CDR3 has 14 residues. Germline-derived CDR1 and CDR2 are MNHNS and SASEGT. V was pared by 7 bases and J by 12 bases, with 25 bases between. In DNA, the CDR3 is TGTGCCAGCACCGAAACCGTAGGACGACGGCATGTGTACTTC. It is translated as CASTETVGRRHVYF.

A few counts support this clonotype. The chain recombines TRBV28 with TRBJ2-1; 7 bases match TRBD2. Trimming at V came to 7 bases and at J to 7 bases, leaving 10 bases not matched to a gene. Germline CDR1 is MDHEN and CDR2 is SYDVKM. The CDR3 extends over 14 amino acids. The chain's CDR3 is CASTLGGGGNEQFF. CDR3 nucleotides: TGTGCCAGCACCTTGGGCGGGGGAGGAAATGAGCAGTTCTTC.

This clonotype has only a few counts. The J gene is TRBJ1-1, the V gene TRBV6-5, with TRBD1 as a possible D gene (5 bases). The CDR3 consists of 16 residues. V was cut by 4 bases and J by 0 bases, with 15 bases left in between. From germline, CDR1 is MNHEY and CDR2 SVGAGI. DNA of the CDR3: TGTGCCAGCAGTTTAGGACATACCGCCATGAACACTGAAGCTTTCTTT. Residues: CASSLGHTAMNTEAFF.

The rearrangement joins TRBV4-1 to TRBJ1-1, with D hard to call. With 1 base removed from V and 7 bases from J, the gap between germline ends came to 13 bases. CDR1 and CDR2 from the germline V gene are MGHRA and YSYEKL. The CDR3 extends over 14 amino acids. DNA of the CDR3: TGCGCCAGCAGCCAAGGACTTCTCGACTTTGAAGCTTTCTTT. Translating gives CASSQGLLDFEAFF.

The genes are TRBV2 and TRBJ1-6, with 11 nucleotides matching TRBD1. Looked up from germline, CDR1 is SNHLY and CDR2 is FYNNEI. The CDR3 has 16 residues. J gave up 8 bases and V 6 bases, and 9 bases lay outside the gene matches. CDR3 nucleotide sequence: TGTGCCAGCAGAATACCCGCGGGACAGGGGGATTCACCCCTCCACTTT. Its protein product is CASRIPAGQGDSPLHF.

The V call is TRBV7-9, the J call TRBJ2-2; D is possibly TRBD1 or TRBD2 (5 bases each). This CDR3 is built from 17 residues. Germline V gives CDR1 SEHNR, CDR2 FQNEAQ (reference sequence). Between the trimmed V and J ends, which lost 5 bases and 4 bases, there was a span of 20 bases. CDR3 coding DNA: TGTGCCAGCAGCCCGGTGGCCGGGACCACCCCCACCGGGGAGCTGTTTTTT. Its protein is CASSPVAGTTPTGELFF.

The chain links TRBV12-3 or TRBV12-4 to TRBJ1-3; TRBD1 agrees at 7 bases. The CDR3 loop spans 15 amino acids. J gave up 3 bases and V 6 bases, and 8 bases lay outside the gene matches. CDR3 loop: CASSHDRVNGNTIYF. The CDR3 coding sequence is TGTGCCAGCAGCCATGACAGGGTTAATGGAAACACCATATATTTT.

This clonotype showed up many times. The V gene is TRBV6-2 or TRBV6-3, the J gene TRBJ1-1, with D hard to call. CDR1 is MNHEY and CDR2 is SVGEGT in the germline V gene. Trimming shortened V by 5 bases and J by 1 base, and 8 bases separated the two germline ends. The CDR3 runs 13 residues. CDR3 amino acids: CASSHAWNTEAFF. CDR3 DNA: TGTGCCAGCAGTCACGCATGGAACACTGAAGCTTTCTTT.

This clonotype came up many times. CDR3 protein: CASSLLGQETYEQYF. CDR3 nucleotides: TGTGCCAGCAGCTTGCTGGGACAGGAGACCTACGAGCAGTACTTC. This chain connects TRBV5-6 to TRBJ2-7; TRBD1 aligns across 8 bases. The CDR3 extends over 15 amino acids. Germline values: CDR1 SGHDT, CDR2 YYEEEE. J was trimmed by 2 bases and V by 1 base; bases with no gene match: 5.

The chain couples TRBV7-2 to TRBJ1-5; 9 positions agree with TRBD1. CDR1 and CDR2 (germline): SGHTA, FQGNSA. This CDR3 has 16 residues. V was pared by 5 bases and J by 9 bases, with 14 bases of the junction left unmatched. This chain's CDR3 is CASSLRDRDWSGPQHF. CDR3 sequence (DNA): TGTGCCAGCAGCCTCCGGGACAGGGATTGGAGCGGGCCCCAGCATTTT.

This clonotype was seen repeatedly, ten times or more. The chain combines TRBV7-9 with TRBJ2-3, with D possibly TRBD1 on 6 matching bases. V lost 8 bases and J 2 bases, leaving 11 bases between the germline ends. The germline V gene has CDR1 SEHNR and CDR2 FQNEAQ (reference sequence). The CDR3 has 13 residues. CDR3: CASEDSTTDTQYF. CDR3 sequence (DNA): TGTGCCAGCGAGGACAGTACCACAGATACGCAGTATTTT.

There are a few counts of this clonotype. The chain joins TRBV6-5 to TRBJ1-1; D is possibly TRBD1 (5 bases). V was trimmed by 7 bases and J by 5 bases, leaving 14 bases between them. The CDR3 is 13 residues long. Germline V gene data show CDR1 as MNHEY and CDR2 as SVGAGI. CDR3 loop: CASKRGKWTEAFF. The CDR3 nucleotides read TGTGCCAGCAAAAGGGGCAAGTGGACTGAAGCTTTCTTT.

This clonotype was observed a handful of times. This chain links TRBV5-1 with TRBJ2-3; the D is unclear. The CDR3 runs to 14 residues. The V gene lost 4 bases and the J gene lost 8 bases, with 17 bases spanning the gap. Germline V CDR1 and CDR2: SGHRS, YFSETQ. CDR3 in DNA: TGCGCCAGCAGCCCTGGTGCCTCTTTCGGTACGCAGTATTTT. It is translated as CASSPGASFGTQYF.

The V gene is TRBV28, the J gene TRBJ2-3; weak D call: TRBD1 (6 bases). V lost 5 bases and J lost 6, with 18 bases in between. The CDR3 is 15 amino acids. Germline CDR1 and CDR2: MDHEN and SYDVKM. The DNA of the CDR3 is TGTGCCAGCAGTCTCCGGGACACCGTACTCGATACGCAGTATTTT. It is translated as CASSLRDTVLDTQYF.

V gene TRBV28 combines with J gene TRBJ2-7; 9 positions match TRBD1. Per germline, CDR1 MDHEN and CDR2 SYDVKM. The trim removed 5 bases at V and 3 bases at J, leaving 14 bases unmatched. This CDR3 contains 17 residues. CDR3 protein: CASSRFFAGTGNYEQYF. Here the CDR3 DNA reads TGTGCCAGCAGTCGATTCTTTGCCGGGACAGGGAACTACGAGCAGTACTTC. The variable domain in full, with the rest retrieved from reference TRBV28 and TRBJ2-7, is DVKVTQSSRYLVKRTGEKVFLECVQDMDHENMFWYRQDPGLGLRLIYFSYDVKMKEKGDIPEGYSVSREKKERFSLILESASTNQTSMYLCASSRFFAGTGNYEQYFGPGTRLTVT.

The rearrangement joins TRBV6-2 or TRBV6-3 to TRBJ2-3, with unresolved D. The length of the CDR3 is 12 residues. V was cut by 6 bases and J by 4 bases, with 8 bases left in between. CDR1 and CDR2 (germline): MNHEY, SVGEGT. DNA of the CDR3: TGTGCCAGCAGGAAGAGATCAGATACGCAGTATTTT. This encodes CASRKRSDTQYF.

Only a few counts were recorded for this clonotype. The V call is TRBV13, the J call TRBJ2-3; the D gene is possibly TRBD2 (6 bases). The ends were cut back, 5 bases at V and 5 bases at J, with 14 bases in the middle. The CDR3 runs to 14 residues. CDR1 and CDR2 from the germline V gene are PRHDT and FYEKMQ (reference sequence). CDR3 protein: CASSPRLVVDTQYF. The CDR3 DNA reads TGTGCCAGCAGCCCCCGACTAGTTGTAGATACGCAGTATTTT.

Many counts were recorded for this clonotype. This chain connects TRBV6-2 or TRBV6-3 to TRBJ2-2; possible D gene TRBD2, 6 bases. Looked up from germline, CDR1 is MNHEY and CDR2 is SVGEGT. V was shortened by 6 bases and J by 2 bases, with 13 bases between the two germline ends. The CDR3 sequence is 15 residues long. CDR3 protein: CASRPGTLNTGELFF. CDR3 in DNA: TGTGCCAGCAGACCCGGGACTTTAAACACCGGGGAGCTGTTTTTT.